A selection of T cell receptor beta chains follows, all from one sample in a study of blood T cell repertoires in COVID-19. The assay was immunoSEQ multiplex PCR, and TCRdb's table has in-frame clones only and misses some. In the table there are approximately 160,000 clones, 90% to 95% of which are singletons. Sequencing used peripheral blood. The receptors derive from a woman in her sixties with COVID-19, enrolled during active disease. CDR3s include the opening cysteine and the closing phenylalanine or tryptophan. The D gene is left open where the match is weak. Size is omitted from some rows. Given values are once, few, many or a class for expanded clones.

j_gene	abundance	len	v_gene	d_gene	CDR3nt	CDR3aa
TRBJ1-5	-	15	TRBV5-8	-	TGTGCCAGCAGACCCAGGGGAAATAGCAATCAGCCCCAGCATTTT	CASRPRGNSNQPQHF
TRBJ2-6	-	18	TRBV5-8	-	TGTGCCAGCAGCTTGAGGTCGCAGGGATACTCTGGGGCCAACGTCCTGACTTTC	CASSLRSQGYSGANVLTF
TRBJ2-1	-	13	TRBV12-3/TRBV12-4	TRBD1	TGTGCCAGCAGTCTTACAGGGGGTAGCGAGCAGTTCTTC	CASSLTGGSEQFF
TRBJ2-3	-	16	TRBV7-2	-	TGTGCCAGCAGCTTATCGACAGGAACCAGCACAGATACGCAGTATTTT	CASSLSTGTSTDTQYF
TRBJ1-1	once	15	TRBV7-2	-	TGTGCCAGCAGCTTAGCAGGACAGACGAACACTGAAGCTTTCTTT	CASSLAGQTNTEAFF
TRBJ1-1	-	15	TRBV11-2	-	TGTGCCAGCAGCGGTCTGGGGGGTTTGAACACTGAAGCTTTCTTT	CASSGLGGLNTEAFF
TRBJ1-1	-	15	TRBV6-5	-	TGTGCCAGCAGTTACTCGAAAGGGGCCGACACTGAAGCTTTCTTT	CASSYSKGADTEAFF
TRBJ1-1	-	14	TRBV30	TRBD1	TGTGCCTGGAGTGGCAGGGGGCCGTCGACCGAAGCTTTCTTT	CAWSGRGPSTEAFF
TRBJ2-3	-	13	TRBV20-1	-	TGCAGTGCTAGTCAACGAGGAGGAGATACGCAGTATTTT	CSASQRGGDTQYF
TRBJ2-7	-	12	TRBV5-4	-	TGTGCCAGCAGCTTGGAGGGGTACGAGCAGTACTTC	CASSLEGYEQYF
TRBJ2-5	-	17	TRBV7-9	-	TGTGCCAGCAGCTCCGCCCGGGACACTGGGTACCAAGAGACCCAGTACTTC	CASSSARDTGYQETQYF
TRBJ2-2	-	18	TRBV4-2	TRBD2	TGTGCCAGCAGCCCCGGGACTAGCGGGGGGCCGTGGAGCGGGGAGCTGTTTTTT	CASSPGTSGGPWSGELFF
TRBJ2-2	-	13	TRBV6-5	-	TGTGCCAGCAGCAGGGGGAGGATCGGGGAGCTGTTTTTT	CASSRGRIGELFF
TRBJ1-4	-	13	TRBV5-4	-	TGTGCCAGCAGCTTGGAACAGAGTGAAAAACTGTTTTTT	CASSLEQSEKLFF
TRBJ2-7	-	18	TRBV7-6	TRBD1	TGTGCCAGCAGCTTCACATACTCGGGACAGGGTATCTCCTACGAGCAGTACTTC	CASSFTYSGQGISYEQYF
TRBJ1-2	-	15	TRBV19	-	TGTGCCAGTAGTGAGGTCTGGCGGGACGGCCATGGCTACACCTTC	CASSEVWRDGHGYTF
TRBJ1-2	-	12	TRBV2	-	TGTGCCAGCAGTCTAACGAACTATGGCTACACCTTC	CASSLTNYGYTF
TRBJ1-4	-	14	TRBV27	TRBD1	TGTGCCAGCAGTTCAACCGGGACAGACGAAAAACTGTTTTTT	CASSSTGTDEKLFF
TRBJ1-2	-	13	TRBV2	-	TGTGCCAGCAGGGAGGAGACATCTTATGGCTACACCTTC	CASREETSYGYTF
TRBJ1-2	-	12	TRBV7-9	-	TGTGCCAGCAGCTTAGATCCCCAGGGCTACACCTTC	CASSLDPQGYTF
TRBJ2-2	-	16	TRBV4-3	-	TGCGCCAGCAGCCAAGGGGCAGGGCCGAACACCGGGGAGCTGTTTTTT	CASSQGAGPNTGELFF
TRBJ2-3	-	15	TRBV6-5	-	TGTGCCACCATCAGGGCGGACGGTAGCACAGATACGCAGTATTTT	CATIRADGSTDTQYF
TRBJ1-3	-	17	TRBV30	-	TGTGCCTGGAGTGTTTTCAGCCGGGGGTTCTCTGGAAACACCATATATTTT	CAWSVFSRGFSGNTIYF